One and the same sample provided the 17 T cell receptor beta chains below, sequenced in a study of cytotoxic CD8 clonotypes in ibrutinib-treated CLL. Sequenced by immunoSEQ multiplex PCR; TCRdb stores in-frame clones only, minus some. The table shows hundreds of thousands of clones, with 70% occurring only once. The material sequenced was PBMCs, taken after 24 months of ibrutinib treatment. Source of these receptors: a human donor with chronic lymphocytic leukemia.

The rearrangement joins TRBV14 to TRBJ2-2; 9 bases agree with TRBD2. The CDR3 length is 18 residues. Per germline, CDR1 SGHDN and CDR2 FVKESK. J was trimmed by 3 bases and V by 0 bases; bases with no gene match: 8. DNA for the CDR3: TGTGCCAGCAGCCAAGATATTAGCGGGAGCCTCGACACCGGGGAGCTGTTTTTT. Protein product: CASSQDISGSLDTGELFF.

This clone was observed a few times. V gene TRBV5-4 combines with J gene TRBJ2-1; 10 positions match TRBD2. The germline V gene encodes CDR1 SGHNT and CDR2 YYREEE (reference sequence). V lost 4 bases to trimming and J lost 6 bases; unmatched junction nucleotides: 7. The CDR3 is 15 amino acids. The chain's CDR3 is CASSHQTSGLNEQFF. The DNA for the CDR3 is TGTGCCAGCAGCCACCAGACTAGCGGGCTCAATGAGCAGTTCTTC.

This rearrangement joins TRBV7-9 to TRBJ2-7; the D gene is possibly TRBD1 (5 bases). The CDR3 has 14 residues. Germline CDR1 is SEHNR and CDR2 is FQNEAQ (reference sequence). V was shortened by 5 bases and J by 5 bases, with 16 bases between the two germline ends. The CDR3 DNA follows: TGTGCCAGCAGCCAAATGGAAGACAGCCACGAGCAGTACTTC. This encodes CASSQMEDSHEQYF.

The gene calls are TRBV19 and TRBJ2-2; D is undetermined. The V gene lost 9 bases and the J gene lost 4 bases, with 9 bases spanning the gap. CDR1 LNHDA and CDR2 SQIVND come from the germline V gene (reference sequence). This CDR3 comprises 12 residues. CDR3 coding DNA: TGTGCCAGCCACGTCGGCACCGGGGAGCTGTTTTTT. Translation gives CASHVGTGELFF.

This clone was detected only a few times. CDR3 region: CASSSGTGYQPQHF. The CDR3 DNA sequence: TGTGCCAGCAGCTCCGGGACAGGGTACCAGCCCCAGCATTTT. The chain combines TRBV5-6 with TRBJ1-5; 9 nucleotides match TRBD1. The V gene's germline CDR1 is SGHDT and CDR2 YYEEEE. V shed 3 bases and J 7 bases; nucleotides not matched to a gene: 5. The CDR3 runs to 14 residues. The variable domain in full, completed from reference TRBV5-6 and TRBJ1-5, reads DAGVTQSPTHLIKTRGQQVTLRCSPKSGHDTVSWYQQALGQGPQFIFQYYEEEERQRGNFPDRFSGHQFPNYSSELNVNALLLGDSALYLCASSSGTGYQPQHFGDGTRLSIL.

The chain employs TRBV19 and TRBJ2-7; 9 bases are a match to TRBD1. The CDR3 runs 14 residues. The ends lost 5 bases at V and 2 bases at J; junction bases unmatched: 4. Germline values: CDR1 LNHDA, CDR2 SQIVND (reference sequence). The CDR3 reads CASSVRQGAYEQYF. CDR3 DNA sequence: TGTGCCAGTAGTGTACGACAGGGGGCCTACGAGCAGTACTTC.

The chain has TRBV27 and TRBJ2-2; maybe TRBD2 (6 bases). This CDR3 is built from 15 residues. From germline, CDR1 is MNHEY and CDR2 SMNVEV (reference sequence). V was shortened by 1 base and J by 5 bases, with 11 bases between the two germline ends. The CDR3 reads CASSLFLGGTGELFF. CDR3 DNA sequence: TGTGCCAGCAGTTTATTCCTAGGAGGGACCGGGGAGCTGTTTTTT.

The chain is built from TRBV18 and TRBJ2-2; tentatively, D is TRBD1 (6 bases). Germline V gives CDR1 KGHSH, CDR2 LQKENI. The CDR3 is 14 residues long. Trimming pared 4 bases from V and 4 bases from J, leaving 10 bases between. DNA of the CDR3: TGTGCCAGCTCACGTCAGGGGAGCACCGGGGAGCTGTTTTTT. Translated, it gives CASSRQGSTGELFF.

This clone was seen only a few times. The rearrangement joins TRBV2 to TRBJ2-2; 11 bases are shared with TRBD1. The CDR3 sequence is 14 residues long. With V trimmed by 6 bases and J by 7 bases, 4 bases remained unmatched. In germline, CDR1 is SNHLY, CDR2 FYNNEI. CDR3 in amino acids: CASRGTGGNGELFF. DNA of the CDR3: TGTGCCAGCAGGGGGACAGGGGGAAACGGGGAGCTGTTTTTT.

Concerning this clone itself: Relative to the germline gene, one junction end is altered; a read error may explain this. The chain carries TRBV20-1 and TRBJ2-4, with 8 positions matching TRBD1. Germline CDR1 reads DFQATT; CDR2 reads SNEGSKA (reference sequence). This CDR3 spans 11 amino acids. CDR3 sequence: CSARFLDRENF. CDR3 sequence (DNA): TGCAGTGCCCGCTTTCTGGACAGGGAGAACTTC.

The table lists this clone with a few counts. This sequence joins TRBV29-1 and TRBJ2-5; D might be TRBD1 or TRBD2, each matching 5 bases. Trimming took off 8 bases at V and 2 bases at J, with 12 bases between the two ends. The CDR3 contains 12 residues. The germline V gene encodes CDR1 SQVTM and CDR2 ANQGSEA. CDR3 loop: CSHGTGQETQYF. The CDR3 nucleotides read TGCAGCCACGGGACGGGTCAAGAGACCCAGTACTTC.

In its sample, this clone was seen a few times. The genes are TRBV4-1 and TRBJ2-7; 9 nucleotides line up with TRBD1. The CDR3 length is 15 residues. In germline, CDR1 is MGHRA, CDR2 YSYEKL. V dropped 2 bases and J dropped 0; count of bases not matched to a gene: 2. The CDR3 loop reads CASSQPGQGSYEQYF. In nucleotides, the CDR3 is TGCGCCAGCAGCCAACCGGGACAGGGCTCCTACGAGCAGTACTTC.

The chain couples TRBV15 to TRBJ1-5; a weak D match, TRBD1 (5 bases). The germline gives CDR1 LNHNV, CDR2 YYDKDF (reference sequence). Trimming pared 8 bases from V and 5 bases from J, leaving 19 bases between. This CDR3 comprises 15 residues. CDR3 sequence (DNA): TGTGCCACCGCCGCATCCGGGACCCGGGATCAGCCCCAGCATTTT. Its translation is CATAASGTRDQPQHF.

The V call is TRBV29-1, the J call TRBJ2-3; 10 nucleotides line up with TRBD2. The CDR3 sequence is 13 residues long. Trimming took 1 base from V and 7 from J; bases not matched to a gene: 2. The germline V gene encodes CDR1 SQVTM and CDR2 ANQGSEA. The CDR3 reads CSVEASGSYTQYF. The CDR3, as DNA: TGCAGCGTTGAAGCTAGCGGGAGTTATACGCAGTATTTT.

The chain employs TRBV6-5 and TRBJ1-4; TRBD1 matches 10 bases. J lost 8 bases, V lost 4 bases, and 10 bases had no gene match. This CDR3 contains 16 residues. CDR1 and CDR2 (germline): MNHEY, SVGAGI. CDR3 DNA sequence: TGTGCCAGCAGTTCCTCCCGGACAGGGGGAATAGAAAAACTGTTTTTT. Translation: CASSSSRTGGIEKLFF.

This clone has just a few counts. The CDR3 DNA sequence: TGTGCCAGCAGCCCTGGGACAGGGCGGCAAGAGACCCAGTACTTC. It yields the protein CASSPGTGRQETQYF. This chain connects TRBV7-2 to TRBJ2-5; 9 nucleotides line up with TRBD1. Germline-derived CDR1 and CDR2 are SGHTA and FQGNSA. V trimming: 5 bases; J trimming: 2 bases; junction bases outside the gene matches: 6. The CDR3 has 15 residues.

This chain links TRBV15 with TRBJ2-5, with D unresolved. V shed 2 bases and J shed 1 base, with 11 bases lying between them. The CDR3 covers 15 residues. From germline, CDR1 is LNHNV and CDR2 YYDKDF (reference sequence). Here the CDR3 DNA reads TGTGCCACCAGCAGAAAGAGACCGGCCCAAGAGACCCAGTACTTC. Translating it yields CATSRKRPAQETQYF.